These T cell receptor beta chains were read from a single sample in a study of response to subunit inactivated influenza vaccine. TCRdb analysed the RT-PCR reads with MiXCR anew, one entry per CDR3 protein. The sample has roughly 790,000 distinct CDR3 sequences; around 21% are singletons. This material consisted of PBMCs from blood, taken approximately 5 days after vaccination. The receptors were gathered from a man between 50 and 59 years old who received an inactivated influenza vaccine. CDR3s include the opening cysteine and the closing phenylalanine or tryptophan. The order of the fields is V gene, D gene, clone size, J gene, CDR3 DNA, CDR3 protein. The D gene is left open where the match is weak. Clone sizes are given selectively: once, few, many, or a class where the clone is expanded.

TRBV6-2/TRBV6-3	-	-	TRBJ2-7	TGTGCCAGCCGGGGAGTGAACCATCCGGACGAGCAGTACTTC	CASRGVNHPDEQYF
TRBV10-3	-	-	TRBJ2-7	TGTGCCTCAAGCGACCAGGACTACGAGCAGTACTTC	CASSDQDYEQYF
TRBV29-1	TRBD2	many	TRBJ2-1	TGCAGCGTTGTGGCTAGCGGTAACAATGAGCAGTTCTTC	CSVVASGNNEQFF
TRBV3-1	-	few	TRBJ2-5	TGTGCCACCCAGGGATATGAGACCCAGTACTTC	CATQGYETQYF
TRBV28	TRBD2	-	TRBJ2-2	TGTGCCAGCAGCTATCTCGAGCTAGCGGGGGGGACCGGGGAGCTGTTTTTT	CASSYLELAGGTGELFF
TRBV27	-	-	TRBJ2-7	TGTGCCAGCAAGTGGTCGGCAGATTACGCCTACGAGCAGTACTTC	CASKWSADYAYEQYF
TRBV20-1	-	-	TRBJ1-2	TGCAGTGCTATCCCCTATCAGGGTTACGGCTACACCTTC	CSAIPYQGYGYTF
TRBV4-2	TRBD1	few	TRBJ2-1	TGTGCCAGCAGCCAATGGGCCGGACAGGGTTCCTACAATGAGCAGTTCTTC	CASSQWAGQGSYNEQFF
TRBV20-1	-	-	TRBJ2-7	TGCAGTGCTAGCACCCCAAGGTCCGAGCAGTACTTC	CSASTPRSEQYF
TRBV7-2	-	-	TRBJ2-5	TGTGCCAGCAGCTTTACTGCCAGCCAAGAGACCCAGTACTTC	CASSFTASQETQYF
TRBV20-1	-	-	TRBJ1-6	TGCAGTGCTAACTTCGGCCGATCTAATTCACCCCTCCACTTT	CSANFGRSNSPLHF
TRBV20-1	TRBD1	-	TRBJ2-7	TGCAGTGCTTTAGACAGGGTCCTCTCCTACGAGCAGTACTTC	CSALDRVLSYEQYF
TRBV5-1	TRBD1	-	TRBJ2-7	TGCGCCAGCAGCTTCGGGACAGGCCCACTAACCTACGAGCAGTACTTC	CASSFGTGPLTYEQYF
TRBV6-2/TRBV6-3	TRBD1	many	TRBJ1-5	TGTGCCAGCAGTCGCACAGGGGGTCTTCAGCCCCAGCATTTT	CASSRTGGLQPQHF
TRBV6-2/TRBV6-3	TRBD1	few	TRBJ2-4	TGTGCCAGCCAAAAATCGACAGGGGGAAACATTCAGTACTTC	CASQKSTGGNIQYF
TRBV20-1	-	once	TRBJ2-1	TGCAGTGCTAACCTTCAACCGGGCCCCCGGGCCTATGAGCAGTTCTTC	CSANLQPGPRAYEQFF
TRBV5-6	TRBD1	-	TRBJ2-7	TGTGCCAGCAGCTTGGGGGACAGGCTCCTTGACAACGAGCAGTACTTC	CASSLGDRLLDNEQYF
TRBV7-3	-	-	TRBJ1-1	TGTGCCAGCAGCCCCACCCAGGGAGGGACTGAAGCTTTCTTT	CASSPTQGGTEAFF
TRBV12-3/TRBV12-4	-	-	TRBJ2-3	TGTGCCAGCAGCCGTAGCCGGGCGTACACAGATACGCAGTATTTT	CASSRSRAYTDTQYF
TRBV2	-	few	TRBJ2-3	TGTGCCAGCAGAGCCGGGACAACTTTCAGCACAGATACGCAGTATTTT	CASRAGTTFSTDTQYF
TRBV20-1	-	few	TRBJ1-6	TGCAGTGCTAGAGCACAAAACCACGGGTCAGGGAATTCACCCCTCCACTTT	CSARAQNHGSGNSPLHF
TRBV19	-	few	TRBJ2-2	TGTGCCAGTAGTGGACCAGGGAAGGCGGGAACCGGGGAGCTGTTTTTT	CASSGPGKAGTGELFF
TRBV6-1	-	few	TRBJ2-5	TGTGCCAGCAGTGAGGGTTTGGAGACCCAGTACTTC	CASSEGLETQYF
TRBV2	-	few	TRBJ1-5	TGTGCCAGCAGCCCGGCAGGGTTCGCGCAAGAGCCCCAGCATTTT	CASSPAGFAQEPQHF